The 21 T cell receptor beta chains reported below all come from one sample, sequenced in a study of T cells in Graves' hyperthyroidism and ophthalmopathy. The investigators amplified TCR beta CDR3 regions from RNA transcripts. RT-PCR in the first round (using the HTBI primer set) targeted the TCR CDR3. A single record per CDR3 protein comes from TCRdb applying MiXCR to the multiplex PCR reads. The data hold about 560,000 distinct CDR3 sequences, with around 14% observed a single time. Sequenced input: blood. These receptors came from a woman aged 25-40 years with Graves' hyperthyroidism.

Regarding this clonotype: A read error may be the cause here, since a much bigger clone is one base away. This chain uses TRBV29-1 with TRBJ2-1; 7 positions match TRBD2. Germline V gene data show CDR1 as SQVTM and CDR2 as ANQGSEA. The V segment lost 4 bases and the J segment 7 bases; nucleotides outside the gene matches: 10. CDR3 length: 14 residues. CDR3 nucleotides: TGCAGCGTTGGTGGGCGGGAGAATAGAAATGAGCAGTTCTTC. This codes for CSVGGRENRNEQFF.

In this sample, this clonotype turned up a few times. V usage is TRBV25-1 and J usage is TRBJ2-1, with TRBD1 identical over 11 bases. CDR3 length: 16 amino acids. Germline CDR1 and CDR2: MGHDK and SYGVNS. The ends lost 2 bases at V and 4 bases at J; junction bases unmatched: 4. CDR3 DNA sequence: TGTGCCAGCAGTGAAGGGACAGGGGGAAGTTACAATGAGCAGTTCTTC. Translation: CASSEGTGGSYNEQFF.

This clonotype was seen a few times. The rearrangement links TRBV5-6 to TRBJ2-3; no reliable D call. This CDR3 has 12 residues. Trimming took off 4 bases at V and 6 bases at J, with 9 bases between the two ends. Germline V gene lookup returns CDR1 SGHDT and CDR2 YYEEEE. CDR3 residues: CASSIYRDTQYF. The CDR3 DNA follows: TGTGCCAGCAGCATATATCGGGATACGCAGTATTTT.

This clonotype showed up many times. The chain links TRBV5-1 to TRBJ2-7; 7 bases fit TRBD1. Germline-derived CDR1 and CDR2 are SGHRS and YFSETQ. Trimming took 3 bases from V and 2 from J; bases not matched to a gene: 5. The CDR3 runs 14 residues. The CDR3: CASSSGTEPYEQYF. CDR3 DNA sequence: TGCGCCAGCAGCTCCGGGACAGAACCCTACGAGCAGTACTTC. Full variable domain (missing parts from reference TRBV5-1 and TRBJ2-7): KAGVTQTPRYLIKTRGQQVTLSCSPISGHRSVSWYQQTPGQGLQFLFEYFSETQRNKGNFPGRFSGRQFSNSRSEMNVSTLELGDSALYLCASSSGTEPYEQYFGPGTRLTVT.

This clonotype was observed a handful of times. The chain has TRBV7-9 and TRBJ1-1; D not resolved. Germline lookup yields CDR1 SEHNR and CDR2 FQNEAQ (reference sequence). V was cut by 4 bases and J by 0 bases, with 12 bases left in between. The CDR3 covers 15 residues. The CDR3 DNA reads TGTGCCAGCAGCTCCGCCGTGACTATGAACACTGAAGCTTTCTTT. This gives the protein CASSSAVTMNTEAFF.

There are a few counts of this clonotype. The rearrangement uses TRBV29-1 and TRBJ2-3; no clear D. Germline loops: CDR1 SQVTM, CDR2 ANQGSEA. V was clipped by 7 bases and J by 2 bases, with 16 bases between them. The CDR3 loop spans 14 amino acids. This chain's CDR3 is CSALVAGFTDTQYF. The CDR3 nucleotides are TGCAGCGCTCTCGTGGCTGGTTTCACAGATACGCAGTATTTT.

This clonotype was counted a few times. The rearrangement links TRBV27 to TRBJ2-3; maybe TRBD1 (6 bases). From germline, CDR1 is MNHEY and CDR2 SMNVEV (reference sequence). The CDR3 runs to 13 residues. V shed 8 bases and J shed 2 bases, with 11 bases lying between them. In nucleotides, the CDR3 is TGTGCCAGCGGCCGACAGGACACAGATACGCAGTATTTT. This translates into CASGRQDTDTQYF.

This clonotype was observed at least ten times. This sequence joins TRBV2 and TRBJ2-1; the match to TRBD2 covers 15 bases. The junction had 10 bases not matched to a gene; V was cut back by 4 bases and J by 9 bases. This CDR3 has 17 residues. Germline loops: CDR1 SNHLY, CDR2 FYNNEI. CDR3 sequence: CASSVRTSGRGASEQFF. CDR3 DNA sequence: TGTGCCAGCAGTGTTCGGACTAGCGGGAGGGGGGCGAGTGAGCAGTTCTTC.

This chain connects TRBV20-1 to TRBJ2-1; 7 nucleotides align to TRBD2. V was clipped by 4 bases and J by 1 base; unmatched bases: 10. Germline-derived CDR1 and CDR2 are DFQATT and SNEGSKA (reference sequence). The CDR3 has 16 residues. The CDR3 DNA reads TGCAGTGCTATGGGTGCGGGAGAGGGGTCCTACAATGAGCAGTTCTTC. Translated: CSAMGAGEGSYNEQFF.

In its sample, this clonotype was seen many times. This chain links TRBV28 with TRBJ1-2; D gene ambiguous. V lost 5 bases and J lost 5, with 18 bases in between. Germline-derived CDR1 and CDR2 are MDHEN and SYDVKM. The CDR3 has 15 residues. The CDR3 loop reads CASSPIASPRYGYTF. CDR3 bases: TGTGCCAGCAGTCCTATTGCCTCACCACGATATGGCTACACCTTC.

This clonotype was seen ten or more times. This CDR3 reads CASSHGGGAGSSYEQYF. The CDR3 region has the DNA TGTGCCAGCAGCCATGGTGGGGGAGCGGGAAGCTCCTACGAGCAGTACTTC. The chain carries TRBV13 and TRBJ2-7; 7 bases align to TRBD2. The CDR3 has 17 residues. Germline trimming cut 5 bases from V and 0 bases from J; bases unmatched to any gene: 13. Germline CDR1 PRHDT, CDR2 FYEKMQ (reference sequence).

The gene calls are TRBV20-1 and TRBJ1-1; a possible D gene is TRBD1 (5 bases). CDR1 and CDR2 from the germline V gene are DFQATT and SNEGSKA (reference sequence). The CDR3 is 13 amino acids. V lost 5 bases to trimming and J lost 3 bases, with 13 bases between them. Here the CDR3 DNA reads TGCAGTGCTCCCGGGACGGCGGACACTGAAGCTTTCTTT. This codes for CSAPGTADTEAFF.

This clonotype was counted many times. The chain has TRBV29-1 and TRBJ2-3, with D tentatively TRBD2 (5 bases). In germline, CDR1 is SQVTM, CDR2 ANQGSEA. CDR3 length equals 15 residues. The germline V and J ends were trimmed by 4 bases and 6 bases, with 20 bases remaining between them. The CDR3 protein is CSVVYGIGGLDTQYF. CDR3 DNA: TGCAGCGTTGTCTACGGGATCGGTGGATTGGATACGCAGTATTTT.

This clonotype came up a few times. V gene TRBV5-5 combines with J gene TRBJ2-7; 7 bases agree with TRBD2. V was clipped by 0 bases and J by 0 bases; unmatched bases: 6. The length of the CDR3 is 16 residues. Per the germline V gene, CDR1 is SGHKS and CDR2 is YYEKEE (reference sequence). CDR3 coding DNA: TGTGCCAGCAGCTTGGGACCCGGGGAGGGCTCCTACGAGCAGTACTTC. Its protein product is CASSLGPGEGSYEQYF.

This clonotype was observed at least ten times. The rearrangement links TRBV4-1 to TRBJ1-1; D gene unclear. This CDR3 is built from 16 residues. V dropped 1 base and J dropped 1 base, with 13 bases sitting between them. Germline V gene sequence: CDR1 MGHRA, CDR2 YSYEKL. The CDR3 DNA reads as TGCGCCAGCAGCCAAGTGACTCAAGGCGGGAACACTGAAGCTTTCTTT. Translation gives CASSQVTQGGNTEAFF.

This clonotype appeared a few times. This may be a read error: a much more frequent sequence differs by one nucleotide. The CDR3 loop reads CASSRDRVYGYTF. CDR3 nucleotides: TGTGCCAGCAGCCGGGACAGGGTATATGGCTACACCTTC. The rearrangement links TRBV6-1 to TRBJ1-2; TRBD1 aligns across 9 bases. The CDR3 runs to 13 residues. J gave up 5 bases and V 6 bases, and 4 bases lay outside the gene matches. Per the germline V gene, CDR1 is MNHNS and CDR2 is SASEGT.

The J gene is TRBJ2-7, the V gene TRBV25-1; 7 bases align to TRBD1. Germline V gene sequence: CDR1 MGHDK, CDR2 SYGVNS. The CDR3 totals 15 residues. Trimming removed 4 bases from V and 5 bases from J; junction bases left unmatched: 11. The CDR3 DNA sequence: TGTGCCAGCAGTGTCCTGGGGACAGCTTACGACGAGCAGTACTTC. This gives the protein CASSVLGTAYDEQYF.

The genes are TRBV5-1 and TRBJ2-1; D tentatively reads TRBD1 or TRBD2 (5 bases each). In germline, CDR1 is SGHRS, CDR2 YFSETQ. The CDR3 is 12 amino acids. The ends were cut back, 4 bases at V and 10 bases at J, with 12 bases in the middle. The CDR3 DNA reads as TGCGCCAGCAGCCCAACCGGGACCGAGCAGTTCTTC. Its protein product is CASSPTGTEQFF.

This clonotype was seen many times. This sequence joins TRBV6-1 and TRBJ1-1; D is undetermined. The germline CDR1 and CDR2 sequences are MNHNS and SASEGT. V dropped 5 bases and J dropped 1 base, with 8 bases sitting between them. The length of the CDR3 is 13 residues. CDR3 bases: TGTGCCAGCAGTCAGAACGAGAACACTGAAGCTTTCTTT. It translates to CASSQNENTEAFF.

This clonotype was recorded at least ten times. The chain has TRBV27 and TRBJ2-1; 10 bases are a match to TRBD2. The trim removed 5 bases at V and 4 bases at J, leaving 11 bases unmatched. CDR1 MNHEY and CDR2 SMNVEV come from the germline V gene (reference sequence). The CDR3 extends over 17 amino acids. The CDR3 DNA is TGTGCCAGCAGTGGAACTTCGGGACTAGCGTCATACAATGAGCAGTTCTTC. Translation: CASSGTSGLASYNEQFF.

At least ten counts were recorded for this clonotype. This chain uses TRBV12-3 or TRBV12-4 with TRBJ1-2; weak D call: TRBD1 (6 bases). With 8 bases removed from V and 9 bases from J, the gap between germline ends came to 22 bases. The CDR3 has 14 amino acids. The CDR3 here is CASGMGHEGVSYTF. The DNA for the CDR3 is TGTGCCAGCGGAATGGGACATGAAGGAGTCAGCTACACCTTC.